The entry that follows covers one T cell receptor (beta chain) sequence. The antigen is not known. This entry belongs to a study of T-cell reconstitution after alpha-beta-depleted transplantation in children. General study findings and limits: Hyperexpanded clones declined; after one year, newly produced T cells mostly supplied diversity. Some patients owed their high day-60 TCRbeta diversity to surviving recipient T cells and thymic progenitors.

TCRbeta library preparation incorporated unique molecular identifiers. MiXCR, run by TCRdb on the PCR reads, gives a single entry per CDR3 protein. Among around 490,000 distinct CDR3 sequences listed, about an eighth were seen once. This TCR derives from a female patient aged 2 to 10 who had a stem cell transplant for aplastic anemia, so the T cells may come from the graft donor. The specimen comprised PBMCs, mostly from graft donor cells, sampled 180 days after TCRalphabeta/CD19-depleted stem cell transplant.

The chain's CDR3 is CASSLGLLGPYHF. CDR3 bases: TGTGCCAGCAGCTTAGGGTTGTTGGGGCCCTACCACTTT. The V call is TRBV7-9, the J call TRBJ1-6; D possibly corresponds to TRBD1 (5 bases). This CDR3 comprises 13 residues. CDR1 and CDR2 (germline): SEHNR, FQNEAQ (reference sequence). V dropped 1 base and J dropped 18 bases, with 16 bases sitting between them.